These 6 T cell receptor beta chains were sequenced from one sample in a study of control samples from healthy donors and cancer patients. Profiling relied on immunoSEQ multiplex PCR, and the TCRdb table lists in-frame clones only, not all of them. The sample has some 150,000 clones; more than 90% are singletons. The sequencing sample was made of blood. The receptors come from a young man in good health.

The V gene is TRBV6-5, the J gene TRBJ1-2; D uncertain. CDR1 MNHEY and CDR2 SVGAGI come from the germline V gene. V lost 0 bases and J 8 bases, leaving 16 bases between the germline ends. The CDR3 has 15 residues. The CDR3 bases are TGTGCCAGCAGTTACTCGACTCTCAGGCCCACGGGCTACACCTTC. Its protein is CASSYSTLRPTGYTF.

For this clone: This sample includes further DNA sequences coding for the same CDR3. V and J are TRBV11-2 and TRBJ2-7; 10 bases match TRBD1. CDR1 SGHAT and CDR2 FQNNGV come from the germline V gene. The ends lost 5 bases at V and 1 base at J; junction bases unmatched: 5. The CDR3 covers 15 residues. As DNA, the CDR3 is TGTGCCAGCAGCGGCCGGGACAGGGGTTCCTACGAGCAGTACTTC. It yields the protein CASSGRDRGSYEQYF.

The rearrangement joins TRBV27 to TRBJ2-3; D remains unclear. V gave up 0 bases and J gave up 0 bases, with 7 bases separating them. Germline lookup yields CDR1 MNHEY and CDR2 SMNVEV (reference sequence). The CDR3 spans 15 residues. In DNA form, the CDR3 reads TGTGCCAGCAGTTTATCCCCTCATAGCACAGATACGCAGTATTTT. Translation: CASSLSPHSTDTQYF.

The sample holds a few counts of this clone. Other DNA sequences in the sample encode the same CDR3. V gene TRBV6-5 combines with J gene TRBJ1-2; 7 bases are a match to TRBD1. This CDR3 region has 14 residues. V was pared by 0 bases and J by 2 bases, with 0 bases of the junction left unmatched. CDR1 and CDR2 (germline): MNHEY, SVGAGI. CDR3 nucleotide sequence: TGTGCCAGCAGTTACTCCAGGGGGAACTATGGCTACACCTTC. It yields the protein CASSYSRGNYGYTF.

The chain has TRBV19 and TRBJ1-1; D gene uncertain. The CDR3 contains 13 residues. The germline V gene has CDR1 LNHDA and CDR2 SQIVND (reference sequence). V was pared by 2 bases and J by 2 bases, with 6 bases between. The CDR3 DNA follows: TGTGCCAGTAGTATAATAGGTAACACTGAAGCTTTCTTT. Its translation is CASSIIGNTEAFF.

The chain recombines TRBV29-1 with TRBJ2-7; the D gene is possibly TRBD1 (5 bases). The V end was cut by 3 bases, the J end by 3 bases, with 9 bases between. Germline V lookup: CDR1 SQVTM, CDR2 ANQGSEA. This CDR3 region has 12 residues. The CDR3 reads CSVEMGRYEQYF. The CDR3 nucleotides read TGCAGCGTTGAGATGGGGCGCTACGAGCAGTACTTC.